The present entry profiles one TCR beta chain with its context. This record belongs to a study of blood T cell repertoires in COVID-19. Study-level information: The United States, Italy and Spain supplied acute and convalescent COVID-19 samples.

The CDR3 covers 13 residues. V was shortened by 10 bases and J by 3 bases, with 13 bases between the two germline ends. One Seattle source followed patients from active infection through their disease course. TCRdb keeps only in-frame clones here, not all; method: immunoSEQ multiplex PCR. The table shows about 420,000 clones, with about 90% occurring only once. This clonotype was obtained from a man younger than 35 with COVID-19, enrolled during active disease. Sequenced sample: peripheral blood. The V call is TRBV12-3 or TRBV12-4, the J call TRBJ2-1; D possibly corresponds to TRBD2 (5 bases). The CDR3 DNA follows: TGTGCCAACACAAGGACTGGCTACAATGAGCAGTTCTTC. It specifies CANTRTGYNEQFF.